What follows are 3 T cell receptor beta chains derived from one specimen sequenced in a study of immune cell composition in non-small cell lung cancer. Data came from immunoSEQ multiplex PCR; TCRdb stores just in-frame clones and leaves some out. This sample yields 4,000 to 5,500 clones, of which roughly four fifths are seen a single time; around 12% belongs to the top ten. The sequenced material came from lung tumor tissue. The receptors come from a human donor with non-small cell lung cancer.

There are a few counts of this clone. This chain uses TRBV7-6 with TRBJ2-1; D may be TRBD1 or TRBD2 (5 bases each). The CDR3 is 13 residues long. Germline V gives CDR1 SGHVS, CDR2 FNYEAQ. Trimming took 5 bases from V and 3 from J, leaving 8 bases between them. This chain's CDR3 is CASSRDHYNEQFF. CDR3 DNA: TGTGCCAGCAGCCGGGACCACTACAATGAGCAGTTCTTC.

V is TRBV6-5 and J is TRBJ2-3; possibly TRBD2 for D (5 bases). This CDR3 spans 16 amino acids. Trimming removed 0 bases from V and 5 bases from J, with 15 bases in between. CDR1 is MNHEY and CDR2 is SVGAGI in the germline V gene. The CDR3 nucleotides are TGTGCCAGCAGTTACTCGAGGGCGAACGGGGAAGATACGCAGTATTTT. As protein: CASSYSRANGEDTQYF.

The chain is built from TRBV6-5 and TRBJ2-7; D perhaps matches TRBD1 (5 bases). Trimming stripped 7 bases from V and 0 bases from J, with 13 bases between. This CDR3 is 14 amino acids long. CDR1 and CDR2 from the germline V gene are MNHEY and SVGAGI. CDR3 nucleotides: TGTGCCAGCACTCCAGGGTCGAGCTCCTACGAGCAGTACTTC. This encodes CASTPGSSSYEQYF.